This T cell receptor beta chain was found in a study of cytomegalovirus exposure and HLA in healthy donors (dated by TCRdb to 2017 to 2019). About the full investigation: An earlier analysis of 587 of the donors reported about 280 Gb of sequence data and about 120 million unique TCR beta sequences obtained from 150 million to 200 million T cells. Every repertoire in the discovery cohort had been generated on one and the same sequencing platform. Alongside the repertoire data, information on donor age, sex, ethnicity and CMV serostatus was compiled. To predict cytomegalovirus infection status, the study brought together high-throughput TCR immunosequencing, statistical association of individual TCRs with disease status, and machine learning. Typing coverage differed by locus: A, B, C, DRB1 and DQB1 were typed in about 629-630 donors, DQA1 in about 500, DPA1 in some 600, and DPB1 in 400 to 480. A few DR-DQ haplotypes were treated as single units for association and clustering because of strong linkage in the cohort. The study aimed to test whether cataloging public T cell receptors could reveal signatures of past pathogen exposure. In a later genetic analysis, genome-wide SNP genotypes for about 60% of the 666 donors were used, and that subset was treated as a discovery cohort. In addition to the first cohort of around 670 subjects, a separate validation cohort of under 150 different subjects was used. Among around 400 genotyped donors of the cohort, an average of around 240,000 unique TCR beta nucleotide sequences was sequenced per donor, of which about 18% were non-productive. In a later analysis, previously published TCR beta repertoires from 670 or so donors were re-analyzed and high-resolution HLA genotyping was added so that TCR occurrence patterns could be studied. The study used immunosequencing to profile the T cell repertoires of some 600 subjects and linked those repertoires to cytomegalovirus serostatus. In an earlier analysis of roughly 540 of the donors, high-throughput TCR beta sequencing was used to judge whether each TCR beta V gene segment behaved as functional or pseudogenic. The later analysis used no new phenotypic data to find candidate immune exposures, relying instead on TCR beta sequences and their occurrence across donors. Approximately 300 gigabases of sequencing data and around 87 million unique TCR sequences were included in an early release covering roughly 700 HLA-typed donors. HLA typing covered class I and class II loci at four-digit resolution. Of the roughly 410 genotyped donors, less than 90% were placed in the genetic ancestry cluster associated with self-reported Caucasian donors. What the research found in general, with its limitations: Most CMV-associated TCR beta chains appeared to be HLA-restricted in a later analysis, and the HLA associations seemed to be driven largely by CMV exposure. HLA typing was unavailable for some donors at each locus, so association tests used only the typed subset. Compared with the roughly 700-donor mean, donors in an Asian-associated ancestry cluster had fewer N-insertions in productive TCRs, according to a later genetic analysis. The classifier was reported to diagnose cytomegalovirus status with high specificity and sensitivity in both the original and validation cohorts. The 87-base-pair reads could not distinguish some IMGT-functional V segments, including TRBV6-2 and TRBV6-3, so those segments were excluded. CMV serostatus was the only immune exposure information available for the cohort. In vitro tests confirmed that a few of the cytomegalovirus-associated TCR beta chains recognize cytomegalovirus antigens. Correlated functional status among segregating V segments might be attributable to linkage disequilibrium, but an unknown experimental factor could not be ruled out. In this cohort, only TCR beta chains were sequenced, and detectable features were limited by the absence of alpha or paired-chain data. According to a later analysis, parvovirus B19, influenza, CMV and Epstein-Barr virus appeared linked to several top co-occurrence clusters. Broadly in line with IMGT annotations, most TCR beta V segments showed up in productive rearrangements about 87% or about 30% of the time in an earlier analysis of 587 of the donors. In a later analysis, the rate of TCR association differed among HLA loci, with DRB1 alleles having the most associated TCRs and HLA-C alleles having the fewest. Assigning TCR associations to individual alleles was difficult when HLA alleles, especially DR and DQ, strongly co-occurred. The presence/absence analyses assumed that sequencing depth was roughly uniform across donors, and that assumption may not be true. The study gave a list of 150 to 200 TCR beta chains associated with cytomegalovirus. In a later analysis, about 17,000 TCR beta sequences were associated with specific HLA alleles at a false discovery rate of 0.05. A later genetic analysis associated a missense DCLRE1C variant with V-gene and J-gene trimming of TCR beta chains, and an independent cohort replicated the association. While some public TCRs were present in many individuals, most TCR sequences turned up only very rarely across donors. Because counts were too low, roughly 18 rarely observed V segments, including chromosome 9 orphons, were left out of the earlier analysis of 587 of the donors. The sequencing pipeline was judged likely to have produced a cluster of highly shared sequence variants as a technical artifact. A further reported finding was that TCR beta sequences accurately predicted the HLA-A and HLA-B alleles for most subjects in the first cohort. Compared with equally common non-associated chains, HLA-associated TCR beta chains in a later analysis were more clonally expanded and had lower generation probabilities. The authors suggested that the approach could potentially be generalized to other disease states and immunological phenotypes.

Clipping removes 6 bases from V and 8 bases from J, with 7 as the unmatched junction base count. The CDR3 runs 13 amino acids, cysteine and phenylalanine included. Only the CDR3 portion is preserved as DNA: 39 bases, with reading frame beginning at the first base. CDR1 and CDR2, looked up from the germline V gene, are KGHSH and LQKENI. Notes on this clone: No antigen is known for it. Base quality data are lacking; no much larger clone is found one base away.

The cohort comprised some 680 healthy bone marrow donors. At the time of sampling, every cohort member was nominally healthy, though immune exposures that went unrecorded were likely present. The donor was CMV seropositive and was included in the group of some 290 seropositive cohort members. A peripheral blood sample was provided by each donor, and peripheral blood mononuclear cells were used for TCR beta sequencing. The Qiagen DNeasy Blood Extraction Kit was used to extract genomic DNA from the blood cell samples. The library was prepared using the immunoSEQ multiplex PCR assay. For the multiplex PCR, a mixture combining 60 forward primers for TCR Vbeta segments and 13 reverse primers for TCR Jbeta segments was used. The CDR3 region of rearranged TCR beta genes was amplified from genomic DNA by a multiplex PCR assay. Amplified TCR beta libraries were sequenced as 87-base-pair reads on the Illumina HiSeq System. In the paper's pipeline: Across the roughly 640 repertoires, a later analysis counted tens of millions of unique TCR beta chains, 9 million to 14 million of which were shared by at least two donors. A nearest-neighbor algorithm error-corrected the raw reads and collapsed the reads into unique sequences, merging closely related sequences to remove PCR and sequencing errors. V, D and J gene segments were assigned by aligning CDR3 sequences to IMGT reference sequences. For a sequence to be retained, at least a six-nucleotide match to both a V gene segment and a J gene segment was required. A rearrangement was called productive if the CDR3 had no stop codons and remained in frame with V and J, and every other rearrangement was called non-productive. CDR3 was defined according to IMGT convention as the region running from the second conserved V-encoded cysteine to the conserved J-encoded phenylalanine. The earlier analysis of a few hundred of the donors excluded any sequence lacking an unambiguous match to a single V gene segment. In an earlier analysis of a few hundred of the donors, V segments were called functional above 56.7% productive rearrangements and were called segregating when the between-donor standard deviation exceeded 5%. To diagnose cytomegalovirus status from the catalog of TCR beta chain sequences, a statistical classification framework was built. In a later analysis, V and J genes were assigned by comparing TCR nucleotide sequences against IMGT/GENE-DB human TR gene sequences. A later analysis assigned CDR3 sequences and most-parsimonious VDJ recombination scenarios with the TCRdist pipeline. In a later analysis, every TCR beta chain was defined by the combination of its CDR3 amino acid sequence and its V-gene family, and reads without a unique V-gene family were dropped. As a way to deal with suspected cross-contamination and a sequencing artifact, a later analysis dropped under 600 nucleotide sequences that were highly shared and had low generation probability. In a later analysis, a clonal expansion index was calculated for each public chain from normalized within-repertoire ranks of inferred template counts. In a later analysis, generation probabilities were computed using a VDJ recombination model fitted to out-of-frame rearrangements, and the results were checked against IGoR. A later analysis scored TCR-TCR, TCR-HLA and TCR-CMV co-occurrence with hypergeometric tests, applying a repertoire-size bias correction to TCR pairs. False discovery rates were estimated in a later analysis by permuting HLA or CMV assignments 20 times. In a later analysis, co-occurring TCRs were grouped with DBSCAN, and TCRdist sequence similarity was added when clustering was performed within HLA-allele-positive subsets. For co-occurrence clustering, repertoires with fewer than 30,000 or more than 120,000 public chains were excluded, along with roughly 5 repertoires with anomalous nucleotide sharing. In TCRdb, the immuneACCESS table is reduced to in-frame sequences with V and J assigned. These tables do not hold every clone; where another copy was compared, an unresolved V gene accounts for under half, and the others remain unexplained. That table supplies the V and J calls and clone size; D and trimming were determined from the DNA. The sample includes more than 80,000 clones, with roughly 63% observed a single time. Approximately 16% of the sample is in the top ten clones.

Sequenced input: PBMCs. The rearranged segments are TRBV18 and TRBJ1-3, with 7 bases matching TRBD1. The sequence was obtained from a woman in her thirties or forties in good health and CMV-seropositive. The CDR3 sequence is CASSPTGKDTIYF. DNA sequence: TGTGCCAGCTCCCCGACAGGGAAGGACACCATATATTTT.